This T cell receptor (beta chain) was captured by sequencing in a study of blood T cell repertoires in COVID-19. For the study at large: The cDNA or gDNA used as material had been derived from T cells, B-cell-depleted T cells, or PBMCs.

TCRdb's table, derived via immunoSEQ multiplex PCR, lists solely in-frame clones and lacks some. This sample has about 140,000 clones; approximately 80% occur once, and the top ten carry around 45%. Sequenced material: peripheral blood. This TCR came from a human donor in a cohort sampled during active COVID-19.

As DNA, the CDR3 is TGTGCCAGTAGTATTAATCAGGGCTATGGCTACACCTTC. The encoded protein is CASSINQGYGYTF. The V gene is TRBV19, the J gene TRBJ1-2; possibly TRBD1 for D (5 bases). V gave up 3 bases and J gave up 4 bases, with 9 bases separating them. The CDR3 is made up of 13 amino acids. Germline CDR1 reads LNHDA; CDR2 reads SQIVND (reference sequence).